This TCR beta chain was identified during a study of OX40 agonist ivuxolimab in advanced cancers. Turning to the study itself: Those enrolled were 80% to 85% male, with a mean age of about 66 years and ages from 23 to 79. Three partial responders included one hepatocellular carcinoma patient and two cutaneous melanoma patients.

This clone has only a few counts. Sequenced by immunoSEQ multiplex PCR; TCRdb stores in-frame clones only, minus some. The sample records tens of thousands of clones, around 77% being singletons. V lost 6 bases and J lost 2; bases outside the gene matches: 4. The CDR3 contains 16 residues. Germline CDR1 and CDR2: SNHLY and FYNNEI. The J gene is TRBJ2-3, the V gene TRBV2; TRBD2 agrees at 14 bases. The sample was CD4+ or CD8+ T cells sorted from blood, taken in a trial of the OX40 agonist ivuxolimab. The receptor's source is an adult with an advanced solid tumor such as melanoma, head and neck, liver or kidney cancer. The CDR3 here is CASRRTSGRITDTQYF. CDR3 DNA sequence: TGTGCCAGCAGACGGACTAGCGGGAGGATCACAGATACGCAGTATTTT. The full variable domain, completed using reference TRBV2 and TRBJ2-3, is EPEVTQTPSHQVTQMGQEVILRCVPISNHLYFYWYRQILGQKVEFLVSFYNNEISEKSEIFDDQFSVERPDGSNFTLKIRSTKLEDSAMYFCASRRTSGRITDTQYFGPGTRLTVL.